This T cell receptor (beta chain) was identified in a study of PD-1 blockade in classical Hodgkin lymphoma. The CDR3 extends over 14 amino acids. Germline loops: CDR1 SGHVS, CDR2 FQNEAQ. Trimming pared 7 bases from V and 3 bases from J, leaving 16 bases between. Using immunoSEQ multiplex PCR, the repertoire was profiled, and TCRdb retains in-frame clones only, with some absent. The sample contains around 99,000 clones, about four fifths of which appear only once. Each patient experienced a relapse that followed autologous stem cell transplantation, and brentuximab vedotin exposure varied. Responses achieved at best were complete response, partial response or progressive disease. Study results and caveats: Baseline TCR diversity was reportedly lower in newly diagnosed patients than in healthy donors. It was reported as lower still in relapsed/refractory patients. With respect to the repertoire differences, their causes, possibly disease activity or prior therapy, remain undefined. CD4+ TCR diversity, unlike CD8+, rose significantly by C4D1.

Notes on this clone: What it binds is not known.

The material was peripheral blood mononuclear cells (PBMCs), obtained before the second cycle of nivolumab. The V and J genes are TRBV7-8 and TRBJ2-7; weak D call: TRBD1 (6 bases). The origin of this receptor is a human donor with classical Hodgkin lymphoma. CDR3 region: CASTTRDTNYEQYF. DNA for the CDR3: TGTGCCAGCACGACCCGGGACACGAACTACGAGCAGTACTTC.